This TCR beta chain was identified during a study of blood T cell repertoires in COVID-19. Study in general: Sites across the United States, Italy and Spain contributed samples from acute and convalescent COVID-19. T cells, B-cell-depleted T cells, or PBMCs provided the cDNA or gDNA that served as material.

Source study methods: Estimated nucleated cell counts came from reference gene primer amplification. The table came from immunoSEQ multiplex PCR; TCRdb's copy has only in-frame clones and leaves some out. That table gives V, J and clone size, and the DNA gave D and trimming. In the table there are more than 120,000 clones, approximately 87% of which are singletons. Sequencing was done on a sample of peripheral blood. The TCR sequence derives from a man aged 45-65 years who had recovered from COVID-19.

The CDR3: CASSRDSYSNQPQHF. The CDR3 nucleotides are TGTGCCAGCAGTAGGGACAGTTATAGCAATCAGCCCCAGCATTTT. This sequence joins TRBV6-1 and TRBJ1-5; TRBD1 matches 7 bases. V lost 5 bases, J lost 0 bases, and 4 bases stayed unmatched. This CDR3 region has 15 residues. The germline V gene has CDR1 MNHNS and CDR2 SASEGT.